This T cell receptor (beta chain) stems from a study of regulatory T cells in long-lasting Graves disease. Regarding the study as a whole: Study of thyroid tissue was not done, with only peripheral blood studied. Comparison showed that persistent patients shared more public clonotypes (about 2,700) than new patients (966).

The table lists this clonotype with many counts. Its specificity is unknown. Time point denoted: newly diagnosed GD, antithyroid drugs for less than 3 months. The authors made the TCR library using RNA they extracted from PBMCs. Researchers made TCR beta libraries by using iRepertoire HTBI primers and running Arm-PCR on CDR3 regions. Authors' methods: Looking across samples, the authors found under 75 TRBV and approximately 13 TRBJ segments. TCRdb processed the multiplex PCR reads anew with MiXCR; each CDR3 protein has one entry. None of the V and J calls come from the authors' own analysis; TCRdb made them. The sample yields about 370,000 distinct CDR3 sequences, roughly a sixth seen once. The receptor's source is a female donor with Graves disease. The source was peripheral blood mononuclear cells (PBMCs), collected at new diagnosis, from a patient treated with antithyroid drugs.

As DNA, the CDR3 is TGCAGCACGGGGGGAAGCGAGCAGTACTTC. Encoded protein: CSTGGSEQYF. The V and J genes are TRBV20-1 and TRBJ2-7; 7 bases fit TRBD2. The CDR3 covers 10 residues. CDR1 and CDR2 (germline): DFQATT, SNEGSKA (reference sequence).